These 13 T cell receptor beta chains originate from one sample sequenced in a study of human T cells and chemical hapten exposure. TCRdb analysed the RACE reads with MiXCR anew, one entry per CDR3 protein. The repertoire has over 300,000 distinct CDR3 sequences, 4.5% to 6% of them found once; the top ten carry 2.5% to 3%. Time point noted: pre-sensitization, week 0. The sample's treatment: therapeutic diphenylcyclopropenone sensitization with weekly scalp DPC. This material consisted of whole blood, taken in connection with sensitization to the hapten diphenylcyclopropenone (DPC). The receptors stem from a woman between 45 and 60 years old with alopecia areata. Some clones in this sample may be carry-over from other donors' samples.

DNA for the CDR3: TGCAGCGTTGTTGACACCTCCTCCACTGAAGCTTTCTTT. This gives the protein CSVVDTSSTEAFF. V gene TRBV29-1 combines with J gene TRBJ1-1; D gene unclear. Germline V gives CDR1 SQVTM, CDR2 ANQGSEA. CDR3 length equals 13 residues. Trimming took off 4 bases at V and 4 bases at J, with 13 bases between the two ends. Supplemented by reference TRBV29-1 and TRBJ1-1, the full variable domain reads SAVISQKPSRDICQRGTSLTIQCQVDSQVTMMFWYRQQPGQSLTLIATANQGSEATYESGFVIDKFPISRPNLTFSTLTVSNMSPEDSSIYLCSVVDTSSTEAFFGQGTRLTVV.

The V and J genes are TRBV6-5 and TRBJ2-2; TRBD2 is a possible D gene (5 bases). CDR1 and CDR2 from the germline V gene are MNHEY and SVGAGI. The CDR3 is 16 residues long. Deletions cut 6 bases from V and 5 bases from J, with 19 bases between. CDR3 nucleotides: TGTGCCAGCAGCCTCATAGCGATTGGTTCGACCGGGGAGCTGTTTTTT. It translates to CASSLIAIGSTGELFF.

This clonotype was seen ten or more times. V gene TRBV29-1 combines with J gene TRBJ2-3; 8 bases map to TRBD2. J was trimmed by 1 base and V by 5 bases; bases with no gene match: 8. The length of the CDR3 is 15 residues. Germline CDR1 SQVTM, CDR2 ANQGSEA. CDR3 residues: CSVSKLAAGTDTQYF. The CDR3 bases are TGCAGCGTTTCCAAACTAGCGGCTGGCACAGATACGCAGTATTTT.

This clonotype was detected a few times. The rearrangement joins TRBV5-1 to TRBJ1-6, with TRBD1 matching over 7 bases. This CDR3 spans 13 amino acids. V shed 7 bases and J 7 bases; nucleotides not matched to a gene: 5. CDR1 is SGHRS and CDR2 is YFSETQ in the germline V gene. CDR3 in amino acids: CASQATGNSPLHF. The CDR3 coding sequence is TGCGCCAGCCAAGCGACAGGGAATTCACCCCTCCACTTT.

Remarks on this clonotype: A much larger clone lies a single base off, so this may be a read error. The chain joins TRBV25-1 to TRBJ2-7; TRBD2 is a possible D gene (5 bases). Germline V gene lookup returns CDR1 MGHDK and CDR2 SYGVNS. The CDR3 is made up of 13 amino acids. Trimming pared 6 bases from V and 4 bases from J, leaving 13 bases between. In DNA form, the CDR3 reads TGTGCCAGCAGATCCTGGGAGATTTACGAGCAGTACTTC. It is translated as CASRSWEIYEQYF.

V gene TRBV20-1 combines with J gene TRBJ2-7; D uncertain. Trimming took 4 bases from V and 3 from J, leaving 10 bases between them. CDR3 length equals 12 residues. Germline values: CDR1 DFQATT, CDR2 SNEGSKA (reference sequence). The CDR3 DNA reads as TGCAGTGCTAAGGGCGGTTACTACGAGCAGTACTTC. Its translation is CSAKGGYYEQYF.

This clonotype was counted many times. The gene calls are TRBV19 and TRBJ2-1, with 10 bases lining up with TRBD2. The V and J ends lost 1 base and 1 base, in that order; junction bases with no gene match: 4. The germline CDR1 and CDR2 sequences are LNHDA and SQIVND (reference sequence). CDR3 length: 17 amino acids. The CDR3 nucleotides read TGTGCCAGTAGTATAGGTAGCGGGAGGTTTTCCTACAATGAGCAGTTCTTC. It codes for CASSIGSGRFSYNEQFF.

In its sample, this clonotype was seen many times. V is TRBV12-3 or TRBV12-4 and J is TRBJ2-2; D not resolved. This CDR3 is 13 amino acids long. Trimming pared 7 bases from V and 6 bases from J, leaving 12 bases between. In nucleotides, the CDR3 is TGTGCCAGCATTTCCGGTTACGCCGGGGAGCTGTTTTTT. It is translated as CASISGYAGELFF.

This clonotype was recorded a few times. The J gene is TRBJ2-5, the V gene TRBV5-1; 7 bases agree with TRBD1. The length of the CDR3 is 16 residues. Germline V CDR1 and CDR2: SGHRS, YFSETQ. J gave up 5 bases and V 0 bases, and 10 bases lay outside the gene matches. The chain's CDR3 is CASSLASRTGPETQYF. The DNA for the CDR3 is TGCGCCAGCAGCTTGGCGTCTCGGACAGGTCCGGAGACCCAGTACTTC.

Turning to this clonotype: A junction boundary mismatches the germline segment, possibly from a read error. This sequence joins TRBV29-1 and TRBJ2-2; D gene unclear. The CDR3 loop spans 13 amino acids. CDR1 is SQVTM, CDR2 ANQGSEA, per germline. The CDR3 region is CSVVLANSGELFF. In DNA form, the CDR3 reads TGCAGCGTTGTATTGGCGAACTCCGGGGAGCTGTTTTTT.

This clonotype was observed many times. V gene TRBV5-1 combines with J gene TRBJ2-7; TRBD1 might be the D (6 bases). Germline lookup yields CDR1 SGHRS and CDR2 YFSETQ. The CDR3 loop spans 16 amino acids. With 4 bases removed from V and 4 bases from J, the gap between germline ends came to 21 bases. The CDR3 loop reads CASSPEPGPQGYEQYF. In DNA, the CDR3 is TGCGCCAGCAGCCCGGAACCGGGACCCCAGGGGTACGAGCAGTACTTC.

This clonotype was observed at least ten times. V and J are TRBV7-8 and TRBJ1-2; the D is unclear. Germline V gene data show CDR1 as SGHVS and CDR2 as FQNEAQ. The V end was cut by 5 bases, the J end by 2 bases, with 9 bases between. This CDR3 comprises 13 residues. CDR3 sequence (DNA): TGTGCCAGCAGCCCGGCCGTAAACTATGGCTACACCTTC. Residues: CASSPAVNYGYTF.

This clonotype was recorded at least ten times. This chain uses TRBV7-3 with TRBJ2-1; 12 nucleotides match TRBD2. Germline V CDR1 and CDR2: SGHTA, FQGTGA. Germline trimming cut 7 bases from V and 5 bases from J; bases unmatched to any gene: 6. The CDR3 has 15 residues. DNA of the CDR3: TGTGCCAGCACCAGACTAGCGGGGGCAAACAATGAGCAGTTCTTC. Amino acids: CASTRLAGANNEQFF.